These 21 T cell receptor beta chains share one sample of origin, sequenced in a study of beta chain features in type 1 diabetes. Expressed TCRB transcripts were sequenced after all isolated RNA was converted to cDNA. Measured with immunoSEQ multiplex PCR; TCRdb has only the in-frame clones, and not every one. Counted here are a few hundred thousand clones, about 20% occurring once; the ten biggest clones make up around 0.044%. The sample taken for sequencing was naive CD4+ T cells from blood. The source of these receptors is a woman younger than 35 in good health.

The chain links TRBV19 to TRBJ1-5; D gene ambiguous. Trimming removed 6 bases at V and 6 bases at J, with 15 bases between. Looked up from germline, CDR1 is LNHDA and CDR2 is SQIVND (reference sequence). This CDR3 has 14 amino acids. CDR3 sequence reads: CASRTLTRAQPQHF. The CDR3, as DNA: TGTGCCAGTAGGACTTTGACGCGAGCTCAGCCCCAGCATTTT. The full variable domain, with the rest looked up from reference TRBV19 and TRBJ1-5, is DGGITQSPKYLFRKEGQNVTLSCEQNLNHDAMYWYRQDPGQGLRLIYYSQIVNDFQKGDIAEGYSVSREKKESFPLTVTSAQKNPTAFYLCASRTLTRAQPQHFGDGTRLSIL.

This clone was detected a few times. The CDR3 loop is CASSVRDRGSYEQFF. The CDR3 DNA reads as TGTGCCAGCAGCGTCCGGGACAGGGGCTCTTATGAGCAGTTCTTC. This sequence joins TRBV9 and TRBJ2-1, with TRBD1 identical over 10 bases. The CDR3 sequence is 15 residues long. CDR1 is SGDLS and CDR2 is YYNGEE in the germline V gene. Losses at the gene ends were 2 bases for V and 8 bases for J; bases not matched to a gene: 7.

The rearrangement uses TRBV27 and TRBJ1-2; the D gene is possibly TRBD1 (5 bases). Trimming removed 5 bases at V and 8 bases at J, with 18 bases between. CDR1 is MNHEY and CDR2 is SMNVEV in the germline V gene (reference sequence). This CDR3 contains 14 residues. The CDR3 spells CASSPSGGRRGYTF. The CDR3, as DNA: TGTGCCAGCAGTCCATCGGGGGGGAGGCGAGGCTACACCTTC.

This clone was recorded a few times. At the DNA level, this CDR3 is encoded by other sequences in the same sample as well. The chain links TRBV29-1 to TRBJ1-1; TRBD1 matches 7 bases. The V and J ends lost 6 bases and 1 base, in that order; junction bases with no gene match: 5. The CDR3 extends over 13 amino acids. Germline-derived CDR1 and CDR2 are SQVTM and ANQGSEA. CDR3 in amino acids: CSVRQGGNTEAFF. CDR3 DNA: TGCAGCGTCCGACAGGGTGGGAACACTGAAGCTTTCTTT.

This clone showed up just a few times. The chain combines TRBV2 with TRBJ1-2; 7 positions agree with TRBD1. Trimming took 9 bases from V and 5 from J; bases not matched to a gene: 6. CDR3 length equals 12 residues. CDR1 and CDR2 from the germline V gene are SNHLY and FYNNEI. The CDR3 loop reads CASNRGKYGYTF. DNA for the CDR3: TGTGCCAGTAACAGGGGAAAGTATGGCTACACCTTC.

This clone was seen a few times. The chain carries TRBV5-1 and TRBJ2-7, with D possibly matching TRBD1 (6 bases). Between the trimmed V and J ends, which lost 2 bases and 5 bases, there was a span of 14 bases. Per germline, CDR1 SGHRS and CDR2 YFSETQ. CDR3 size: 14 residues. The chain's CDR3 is CASSLTGRLNEQYF. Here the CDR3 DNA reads TGCGCCAGCAGCTTAACAGGGAGACTCAACGAGCAGTACTTC.

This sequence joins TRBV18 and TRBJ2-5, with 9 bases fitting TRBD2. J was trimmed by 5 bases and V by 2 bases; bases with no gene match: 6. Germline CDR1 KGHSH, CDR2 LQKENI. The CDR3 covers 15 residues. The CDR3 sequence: CASSPIPSGIETQYF. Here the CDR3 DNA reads TGTGCCAGCTCACCAATTCCTAGCGGGATTGAGACCCAGTACTTC.

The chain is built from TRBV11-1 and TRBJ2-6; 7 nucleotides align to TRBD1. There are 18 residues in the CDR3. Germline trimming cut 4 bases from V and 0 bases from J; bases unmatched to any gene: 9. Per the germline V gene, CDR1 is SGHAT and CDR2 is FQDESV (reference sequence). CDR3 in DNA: TGTGCCAGCAGCTCCCCGACAGGGAAAAGCTCTGGGGCCAACGTCCTGACTTTC. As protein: CASSSPTGKSSGANVLTF.

The CDR3 spells CAQRGEHGYTF. CDR3 nucleotides: TGTGCCCAGCGGGGGGAGCATGGCTACACCTTC. This chain connects TRBV30 to TRBJ1-2, with D tentatively TRBD1 (5 bases). Germline V CDR1 and CDR2: GTSNPN, SVGIG (reference sequence). The CDR3 loop spans 11 amino acids. Trimming removed 8 bases from V and 6 bases from J, with 13 bases in between.

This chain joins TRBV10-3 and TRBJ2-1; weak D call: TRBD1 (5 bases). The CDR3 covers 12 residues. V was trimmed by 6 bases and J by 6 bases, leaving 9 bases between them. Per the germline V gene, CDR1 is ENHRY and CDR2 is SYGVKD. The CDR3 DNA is TGTGCCATCAGGGACGACAGCAATGAGCAGTTCTTC. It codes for CAIRDDSNEQFF.

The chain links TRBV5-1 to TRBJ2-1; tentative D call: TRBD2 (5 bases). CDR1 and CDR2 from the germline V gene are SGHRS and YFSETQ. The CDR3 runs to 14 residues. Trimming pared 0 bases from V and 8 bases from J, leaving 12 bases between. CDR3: CASSLAPAGDEQFF. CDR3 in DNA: TGCGCCAGCAGCTTGGCCCCGGCCGGGGATGAGCAGTTCTTC. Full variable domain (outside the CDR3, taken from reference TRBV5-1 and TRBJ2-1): KAGVTQTPRYLIKTRGQQVTLSCSPISGHRSVSWYQQTPGQGLQFLFEYFSETQRNKGNFPGRFSGRQFSNSRSEMNVSTLELGDSALYLCASSLAPAGDEQFFGPGTRLTVL.

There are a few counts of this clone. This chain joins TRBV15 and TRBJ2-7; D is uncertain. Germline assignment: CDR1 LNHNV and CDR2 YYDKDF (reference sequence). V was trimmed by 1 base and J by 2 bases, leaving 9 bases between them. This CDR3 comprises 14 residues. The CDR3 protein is CATSRVEMTYEQYF. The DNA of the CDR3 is TGTGCCACCAGCAGAGTGGAGATGACCTACGAGCAGTACTTC.

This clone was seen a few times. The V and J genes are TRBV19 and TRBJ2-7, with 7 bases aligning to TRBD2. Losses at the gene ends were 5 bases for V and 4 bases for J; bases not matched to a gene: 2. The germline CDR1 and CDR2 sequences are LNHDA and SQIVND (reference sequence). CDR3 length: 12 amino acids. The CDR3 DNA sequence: TGTGCCAGTAGTTCTAGCGGTTACGAGCAGTACTTC. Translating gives CASSSSGYEQYF.

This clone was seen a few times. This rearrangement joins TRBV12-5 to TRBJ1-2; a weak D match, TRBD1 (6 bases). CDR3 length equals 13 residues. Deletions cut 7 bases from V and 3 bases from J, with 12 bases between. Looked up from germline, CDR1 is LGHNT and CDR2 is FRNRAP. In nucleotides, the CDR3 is TGTGCTAGTGCCATGGGACACGACTATGGCTACACCTTC. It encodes CASAMGHDYGYTF.

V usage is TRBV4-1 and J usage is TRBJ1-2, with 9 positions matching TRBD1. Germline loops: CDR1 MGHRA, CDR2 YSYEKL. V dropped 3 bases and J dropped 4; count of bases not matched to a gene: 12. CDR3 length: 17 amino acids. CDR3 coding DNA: TGCGCCAGCAGCCACCAACAGGGGGCAAAGATCCTCTATGGCTACACCTTC. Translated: CASSHQQGAKILYGYTF.

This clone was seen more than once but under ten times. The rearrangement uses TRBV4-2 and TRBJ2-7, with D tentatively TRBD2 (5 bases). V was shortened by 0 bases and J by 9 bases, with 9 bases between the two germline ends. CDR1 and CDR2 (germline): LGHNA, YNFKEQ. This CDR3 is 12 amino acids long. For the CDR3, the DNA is TGTGCCAGCAGCCAAGATTTGGAGGCGCAGTACTTC. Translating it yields CASSQDLEAQYF.

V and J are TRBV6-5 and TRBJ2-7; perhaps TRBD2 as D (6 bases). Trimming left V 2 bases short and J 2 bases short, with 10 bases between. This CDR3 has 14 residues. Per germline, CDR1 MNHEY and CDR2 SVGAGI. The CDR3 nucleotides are TGTGCCAGCAGTTACCTTTCGGGGGCCTACGAGCAGTACTTC. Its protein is CASSYLSGAYEQYF.

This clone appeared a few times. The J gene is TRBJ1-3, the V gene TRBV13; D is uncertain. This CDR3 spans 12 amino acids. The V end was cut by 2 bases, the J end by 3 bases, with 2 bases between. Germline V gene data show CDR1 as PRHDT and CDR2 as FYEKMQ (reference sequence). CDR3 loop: CASSLYGNTIYF. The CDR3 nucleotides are TGTGCCAGCAGCTTATATGGAAACACCATATATTTT.

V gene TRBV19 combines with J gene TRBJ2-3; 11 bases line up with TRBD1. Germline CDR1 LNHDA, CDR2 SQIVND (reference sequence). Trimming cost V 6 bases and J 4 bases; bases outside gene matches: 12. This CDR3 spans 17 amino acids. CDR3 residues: CASSQRAGTGGADTQYF. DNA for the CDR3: TGTGCCAGTAGCCAGCGTGCCGGGACAGGGGGAGCAGATACGCAGTATTTT.

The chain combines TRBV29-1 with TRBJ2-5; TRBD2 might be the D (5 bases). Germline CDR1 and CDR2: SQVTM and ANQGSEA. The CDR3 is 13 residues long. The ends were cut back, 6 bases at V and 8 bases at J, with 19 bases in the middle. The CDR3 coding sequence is TGCAGCGTCGCTCGACTACAGCTAGAAACCCAGTACTTC. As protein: CSVARLQLETQYF.

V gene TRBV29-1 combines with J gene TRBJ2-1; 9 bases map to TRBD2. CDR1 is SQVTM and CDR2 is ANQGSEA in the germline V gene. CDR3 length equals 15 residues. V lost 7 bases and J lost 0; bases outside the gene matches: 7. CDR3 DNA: TGCAGCGCCTGGACTAGCGCCCGCTCCTACAATGAGCAGTTCTTC. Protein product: CSAWTSARSYNEQFF.